This T cell receptor (beta chain) was identified during a study of T cells after yellow fever vaccination. Study observations and caveats: From the bulk population, abundant clonotypes could contaminate and appear within FACS-sorted repertoires. Clones that expanded after primary vaccination mostly reappeared after the booster (roughly 96% CD4, around 87% CD8).

This clonotype was seen a few times. The antigen is not known. A universal primer site and UMIs were added as TCR cDNA was made by 5'RACE template switching. TCRdb called the 5' RACE reads again in MiXCR, with one record for every CDR3 protein. This table has a few hundred thousand distinct CDR3 sequences, under 5% appearing once. CDR3 length equals 17 residues. Germline loops: CDR1 SGHVS, CDR2 FNYEAQ. The ends were cut back, 1 base at V and 1 base at J, with 16 bases in the middle. The V gene is TRBV7-6, the J gene TRBJ1-1, with D tentatively TRBD1 (6 bases). The sequencing here drew on PBMCs, taken 5 days after the yellow fever booster vaccination. This receptor was identified in a young man who received the YFV17D yellow fever vaccine. In nucleotides, the CDR3 is TGTGCCAGCAGCTTAGAGATTGTGGGACACAGGAACACTGAAGCTTTCTTT. This gives the protein CASSLEIVGHRNTEAFF.